Below, 22 T cell receptor beta chains from the same sample are listed, as sequenced in a study of regulatory dendritic cells for organ transplantation. The assay was immunoSEQ multiplex PCR, and TCRdb's table has in-frame clones only and misses some. The sample lists under 35,000 clones; more than 65% were seen once. The sequencing input was naive CD8+ T cells from blood. Stated subset: CD45RA+ naive T cells. The receptors come from a human donor in good health.

This clone was detected only a few times. The chain employs TRBV10-3 and TRBJ1-1; D ambiguous. The germline V gene encodes CDR1 ENHRY and CDR2 SYGVKD. The germline V and J ends were trimmed by 0 bases and 5 bases, with 10 bases remaining between them. This CDR3 comprises 14 residues. Here the CDR3 reads CAISESRAGTEAFF. The CDR3 DNA sequence: TGTGCCATCAGTGAGTCGAGGGCGGGAACTGAAGCTTTCTTT.

This chain connects TRBV6-6 to TRBJ2-7, with TRBD1 matching over 9 bases. The V gene end was trimmed by 6 bases and the J gene end by 4 bases; junction bases not matched to a gene: 10. CDR1 and CDR2 (germline): MNHNY, SVGAGI (reference sequence). This CDR3 region has 15 residues. CDR3 region: CASRPGTGYLYEQYF. The CDR3 region has the DNA TGTGCCAGCAGGCCCGGGACAGGGTACTTGTACGAGCAGTACTTC.

This clone has only one observation. The chain combines TRBV13 with TRBJ2-6; 7 positions match TRBD1. The germline gives CDR1 PRHDT, CDR2 FYEKMQ (reference sequence). The CDR3 consists of 19 residues. V shed 2 bases, J shed 0 bases, and the junction held 10 bases outside the gene matches. CDR3 sequence (DNA): TGTGCCAGCAGCTTAAGGGTAGGGGACAGACGCTCTGGGGCCAACGTCCTGACTTTC. Residues: CASSLRVGDRRSGANVLTF.

The chain combines TRBV27 with TRBJ2-5; 9 bases agree with TRBD1. Germline values: CDR1 MNHEY, CDR2 SMNVEV (reference sequence). This CDR3 is 15 amino acids long. V dropped 5 bases and J dropped 5; count of bases not matched to a gene: 9. Here the CDR3 DNA reads TGTGCCAGCAGTCCGCGACAGGGGGGGGTGGAGACCCAGTACTTC. Translation gives CASSPRQGGVETQYF.

V and J are TRBV7-6 and TRBJ1-1, with D perhaps TRBD1 (5 bases). Germline V lookup: CDR1 SGHVS, CDR2 FNYEAQ. Between the trimmed V and J ends, which lost 5 bases and 1 base, there was a span of 20 bases. The CDR3 contains 17 residues. CDR3: CASSPRWGARTNTEAFF. CDR3 in DNA: TGTGCCAGCAGCCCCCGGTGGGGCGCGAGGACGAACACTGAAGCTTTCTTT.

DNA for the CDR3: TGTGCCAGTAGTATCGCCCGAGCCCACACTGAAGCTTTCTTT. This gives the protein CASSIARAHTEAFF. V and J are TRBV19 and TRBJ1-1; D call uncertain. CDR3 length: 14 residues. Trimming removed 3 bases from V and 3 bases from J, with 11 bases in between. CDR1 and CDR2 (germline): LNHDA, SQIVND (reference sequence).

The chain employs TRBV7-6 and TRBJ2-7, with D perhaps matching TRBD1 (6 bases). Per the germline V gene, CDR1 is SGHVS and CDR2 is FNYEAQ. V gave up 1 base and J gave up 9 bases, with 19 bases separating them. This CDR3 has 15 residues. CDR3 amino acids: CASSLGSMGTLGQYF. The DNA of the CDR3 is TGTGCCAGCAGCTTAGGTTCTATGGGGACACTCGGGCAGTACTTC. Using reference TRBV7-6 and TRBJ2-7 for the parts outside the CDR3, the full variable domain is GAGVSQSPRYKVTKRGQDVALRCDPISGHVSLYWYRQALGQGPEFLTYFNYEAQQDKSGLPNDRFSAERPEGSISTLTIQRTEQRDSAMYRCASSLGSMGTLGQYFGPGTRLTVT.

The chain is built from TRBV15 and TRBJ2-3, with D tentatively TRBD2 (5 bases). Germline V CDR1 and CDR2: LNHNV, YYDKDF (reference sequence). This CDR3 comprises 15 residues. The V gene lost 5 bases and the J gene lost 2 bases, with 14 bases spanning the gap. The CDR3 is CATSPSLALTDTQYF. CDR3 in DNA: TGTGCCACCAGCCCCAGCCTAGCACTCACAGATACGCAGTATTTT.

This clone has only one observation. The chain recombines TRBV5-8 with TRBJ2-1, with 7 bases matching TRBD1. The CDR3 covers 15 residues. Trimming removed 4 bases from V and 6 bases from J; junction bases left unmatched: 10. Germline V CDR1 and CDR2: SGHTS, YDEGEE. CDR3 bases: TGTGCCAGCAGCACCTCCGGGACAGATATCAATGAGCAGTTCTTC. This codes for CASSTSGTDINEQFF.

The genes are TRBV19 and TRBJ2-3; 14 nucleotides agree with TRBD2. J gave up 6 bases and V 7 bases, and 6 bases lay outside the gene matches. There are 15 residues in the CDR3. Per germline, CDR1 LNHDA and CDR2 SQIVND (reference sequence). The CDR3 is CASTGLAGVGDTQYF. CDR3 bases: TGTGCCAGTACGGGACTAGCGGGGGTTGGTGATACGCAGTATTTT.

This clone was counted a single time. V gene TRBV5-6 combines with J gene TRBJ2-3; 8 positions match TRBD2. Trimming took 2 bases from V and 2 from J; bases not matched to a gene: 7. The length of the CDR3 is 16 residues. The germline gives CDR1 SGHDT, CDR2 YYEEEE. CDR3 sequence: CASSFGLASFTDTQYF. The CDR3 bases are TGTGCCAGCAGCTTCGGACTAGCCTCGTTCACAGATACGCAGTATTTT.

This chain joins TRBV13 and TRBJ2-2; TRBD1 matches 10 bases. The CDR3 consists of 15 residues. V dropped 5 bases and J dropped 6; count of bases not matched to a gene: 6. The germline CDR1 and CDR2 sequences are PRHDT and FYEKMQ (reference sequence). The CDR3 DNA reads as TGTGCCAGCAGCGGACAGGGGGTTAGAGCCGGGGAGCTGTTTTTT. Protein product: CASSGQGVRAGELFF.

The CDR3 loop is CASSLGQGYEQYF. The CDR3 DNA follows: TGTGCCAGCAGTTTGGGACAGGGATACGAGCAGTACTTC. V is TRBV6-6 and J is TRBJ2-7, with 9 bases identical to TRBD1. This CDR3 is 13 amino acids long. From germline, CDR1 is MNHNY and CDR2 SVGAGI (reference sequence). V shed 4 bases and J 4 bases; nucleotides not matched to a gene: 2.

This chain uses TRBV7-9 with TRBJ2-3, with a possible D match to TRBD2 (5 bases). The CDR3 is 15 amino acids. Germline values: CDR1 SEHNR, CDR2 FQNEAQ (reference sequence). Between the trimmed V and J ends, which lost 4 bases and 5 bases, there was a span of 16 bases. The CDR3 DNA follows: TGTGCCAGCAGCTCCCGGGAACCCGTGGAAGATACGCAGTATTTT. Its translation: CASSSREPVEDTQYF.

The chain combines TRBV5-6 with TRBJ1-3; TRBD1 matches at 9 bases. The CDR3 spans 16 residues. The V and J ends lost 1 base and 2 bases, in that order; junction bases with no gene match: 4. CDR1 and CDR2 from the germline V gene are SGHDT and YYEEEE. Here the CDR3 reads CASSLLRDRAGNTIYF. As DNA, the CDR3 is TGTGCCAGCAGCTTGTTAAGGGACAGGGCTGGAAACACCATATATTTT.

This clone was seen a few times. CDR3 in DNA: TGTGCCAGCAGCCAACCCCAGCCGAGGGAGCAGTACTTC. Translating gives CASSQPQPREQYF. The chain has TRBV4-2 and TRBJ2-7; D remains ambiguous. CDR3 size: 13 residues. V shed 2 bases and J shed 7 bases, with 12 bases lying between them. Looked up from germline, CDR1 is LGHNA and CDR2 is YNFKEQ.

The chain couples TRBV6-6 to TRBJ1-6; 7 bases fit TRBD1. CDR3 length equals 14 residues. Germline V gene data show CDR1 as MNHNY and CDR2 as SVGAGI (reference sequence). Germline trimming cut 7 bases from V and 5 bases from J; bases unmatched to any gene: 5. This CDR3 is CASNEGQNNSPLHF. DNA for the CDR3: TGTGCCAGCAACGAGGGACAGAATAATTCACCCCTCCACTTT.

The rearrangement links TRBV19 to TRBJ1-1, with 8 bases that match TRBD1. The CDR3 has 14 residues. The trim removed 3 bases at V and 4 bases at J, leaving 4 bases unmatched. Germline CDR1 LNHDA, CDR2 SQIVND (reference sequence). The CDR3 bases are TGTGCCAGTAGTATCTGGCAGGGGGCCACTGAAGCTTTCTTT. Amino acid sequence: CASSIWQGATEAFF. Variable domain in full (rest from reference TRBV19 and TRBJ1-1): DGGITQSPKYLFRKEGQNVTLSCEQNLNHDAMYWYRQDPGQGLRLIYYSQIVNDFQKGDIAEGYSVSREKKESFPLTVTSAQKNPTAFYLCASSIWQGATEAFFGQGTRLTVV.

The chain joins TRBV4-3 to TRBJ1-2; D is unresolved. CDR3 length: 15 amino acids. Germline values: CDR1 LGHNA, CDR2 YSLEER. V dropped 0 bases and J dropped 8 bases, with 16 bases sitting between them. The chain's CDR3 is CASSQDTQWAEGYTF. The CDR3 nucleotides are TGCGCCAGCAGCCAAGATACCCAGTGGGCCGAAGGCTACACCTTC.

V and J are TRBV7-6 and TRBJ1-6; TRBD1 aligns across 8 bases. CDR1 SGHVS and CDR2 FNYEAQ come from the germline V gene. The CDR3 length is 14 residues. The V gene end was trimmed by 5 bases and the J gene end by 10 bases; junction bases not matched to a gene: 7. The DNA of the CDR3 is TGTGCCAGCAGCCCTGGACAGGGTAACTCACCCCTCCACTTT. Protein: CASSPGQGNSPLHF.

The chain couples TRBV9 to TRBJ2-7; 10 bases fit TRBD2. The CDR3 sequence is 16 residues long. Trimming removed 3 bases from V and 5 bases from J; junction bases left unmatched: 11. CDR1 is SGDLS, CDR2 YYNGEE, per germline. The CDR3 is CASSETSGETNHEQYF. CDR3 in DNA: TGTGCCAGCAGCGAAACTAGCGGGGAGACAAACCACGAGCAGTACTTC.

This chain joins TRBV9 and TRBJ2-2, with 7 bases aligning to TRBD2. Germline V gives CDR1 SGDLS, CDR2 YYNGEE. After removal of 7 bases from V and 4 bases from J, the junction contained 4 bases not matched to a gene. The CDR3 is made up of 13 amino acids. In nucleotides, the CDR3 is TGTGCCAGCCGGGGGGTGGTCACCGGGGAGCTGTTTTTT. This sequence encodes CASRGVVTGELFF.